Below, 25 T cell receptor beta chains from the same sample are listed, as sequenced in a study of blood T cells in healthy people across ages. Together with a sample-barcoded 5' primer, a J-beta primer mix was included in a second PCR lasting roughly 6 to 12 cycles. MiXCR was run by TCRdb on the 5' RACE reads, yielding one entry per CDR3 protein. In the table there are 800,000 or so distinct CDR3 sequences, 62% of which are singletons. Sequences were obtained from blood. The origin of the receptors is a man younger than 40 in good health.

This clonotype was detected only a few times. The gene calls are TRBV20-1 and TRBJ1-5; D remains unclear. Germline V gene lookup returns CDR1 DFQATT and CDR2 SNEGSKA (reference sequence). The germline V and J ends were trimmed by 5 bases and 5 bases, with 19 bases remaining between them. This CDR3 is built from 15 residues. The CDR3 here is CSAFWKGRRDQPQHF. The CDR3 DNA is TGCAGTGCTTTTTGGAAAGGGCGCCGAGATCAGCCCCAGCATTTT.

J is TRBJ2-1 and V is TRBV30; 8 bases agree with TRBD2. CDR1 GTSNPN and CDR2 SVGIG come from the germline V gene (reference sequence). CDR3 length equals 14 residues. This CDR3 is CAQTSGGPDNEQFF. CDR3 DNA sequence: TGTGCTCAAACCTCGGGGGGGCCGGACAATGAGCAGTTCTTC. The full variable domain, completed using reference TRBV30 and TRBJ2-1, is SQTIHQWPATLVQPVGSPLSLECTVEGTSNPNLYWYRQAAGRGLQLLFYSVGIGQISSEVPQNLSASRPQDRQFILSSKKLLLSDSGFYLCAQTSGGPDNEQFFGPGTRLTVL.

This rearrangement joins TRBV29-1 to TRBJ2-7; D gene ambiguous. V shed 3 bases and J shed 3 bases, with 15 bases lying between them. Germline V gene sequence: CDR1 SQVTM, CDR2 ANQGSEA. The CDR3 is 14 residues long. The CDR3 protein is CSVELGQWGYEQYF. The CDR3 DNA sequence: TGCAGCGTTGAGTTGGGTCAATGGGGCTACGAGCAGTACTTC.

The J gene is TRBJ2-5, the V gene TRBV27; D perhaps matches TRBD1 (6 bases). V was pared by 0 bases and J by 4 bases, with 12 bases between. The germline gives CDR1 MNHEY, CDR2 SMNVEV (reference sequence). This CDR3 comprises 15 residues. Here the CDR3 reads CASSLSEQGRETQYF. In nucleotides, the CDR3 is TGTGCCAGCAGTTTATCGGAACAGGGTAGAGAGACCCAGTACTTC.

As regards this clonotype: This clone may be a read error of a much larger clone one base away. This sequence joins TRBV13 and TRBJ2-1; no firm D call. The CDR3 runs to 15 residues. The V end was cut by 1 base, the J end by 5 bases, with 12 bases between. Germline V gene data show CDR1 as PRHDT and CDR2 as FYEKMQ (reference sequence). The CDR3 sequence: CASSLAQAYHNEQFF. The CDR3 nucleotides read TGTGCCAGCAGCTTAGCGCAGGCCTACCACAATGAGCAGTTCTTC.

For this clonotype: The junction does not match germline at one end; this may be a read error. CDR3 DNA sequence: TGTGCCGGCAGTGGATGGGGAGCGTTGCACGAGCAGTACTTC. Translated, it gives CAGSGWGALHEQYF. The chain combines TRBV2 with TRBJ2-7, with D maybe TRBD2 (5 bases). The CDR3 is made up of 14 amino acids. The germline V gene encodes CDR1 SNHLY and CDR2 FYNNEI.

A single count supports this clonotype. CDR3 amino acids: CASSVDIGNTEAFF. Here the CDR3 DNA reads TGTGCCAGCAGCGTAGATATAGGGAACACTGAAGCTTTCTTT. This sequence joins TRBV9 and TRBJ1-1; D gene unclear. V lost 0 bases and J 1 base, leaving 7 bases between the germline ends. From germline, CDR1 is SGDLS and CDR2 YYNGEE. This CDR3 has 14 amino acids.

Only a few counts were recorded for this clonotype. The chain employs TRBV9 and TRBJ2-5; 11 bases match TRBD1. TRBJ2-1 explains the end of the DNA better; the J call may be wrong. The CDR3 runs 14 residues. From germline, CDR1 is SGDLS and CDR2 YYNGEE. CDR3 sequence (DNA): TGTGCCAGCAGCGGAAGGACAGGGGGCGATGAGCAGTTCTTC. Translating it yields CASSGRTGGDEQFF.

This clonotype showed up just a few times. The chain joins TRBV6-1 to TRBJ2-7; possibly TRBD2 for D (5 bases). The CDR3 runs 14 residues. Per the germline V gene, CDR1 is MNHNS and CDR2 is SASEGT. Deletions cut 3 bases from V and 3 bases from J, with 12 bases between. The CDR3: CASSDLGGGYEQYF. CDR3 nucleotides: TGTGCCAGCAGTGATCTCGGAGGAGGCTACGAGCAGTACTTC.

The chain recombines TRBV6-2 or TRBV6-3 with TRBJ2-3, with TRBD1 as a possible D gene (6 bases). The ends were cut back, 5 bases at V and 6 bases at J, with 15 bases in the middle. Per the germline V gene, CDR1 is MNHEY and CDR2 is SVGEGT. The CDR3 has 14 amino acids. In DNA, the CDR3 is TGTGCCAGCAGTATCACAGGGCCAGTCGATACGCAGTATTTT. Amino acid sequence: CASSITGPVDTQYF.

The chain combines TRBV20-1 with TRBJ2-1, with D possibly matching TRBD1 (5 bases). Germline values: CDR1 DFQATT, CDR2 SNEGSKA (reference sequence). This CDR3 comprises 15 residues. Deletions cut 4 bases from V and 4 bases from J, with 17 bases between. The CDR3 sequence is CSAKGLGGVYNEQFF. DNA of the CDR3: TGCAGTGCTAAGGGGTTGGGCGGAGTATACAATGAGCAGTTCTTC.

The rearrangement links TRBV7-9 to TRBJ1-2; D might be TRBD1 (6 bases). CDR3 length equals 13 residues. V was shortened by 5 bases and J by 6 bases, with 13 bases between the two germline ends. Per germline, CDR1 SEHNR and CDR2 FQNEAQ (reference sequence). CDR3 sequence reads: CASSADHRDGYTF. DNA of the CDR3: TGTGCCAGCAGCGCAGATCACAGGGATGGCTACACCTTC. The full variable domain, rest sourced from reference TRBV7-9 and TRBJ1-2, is DTGVSQNPRHKITKRGQNVTFRCDPISEHNRLYWYRQTLGQGPEFLTYFQNEAQLEKSRLLSDRFSAERPKGSFSTLEIQRTEQGDSAMYLCASSADHRDGYTFGSGTRLTVV.

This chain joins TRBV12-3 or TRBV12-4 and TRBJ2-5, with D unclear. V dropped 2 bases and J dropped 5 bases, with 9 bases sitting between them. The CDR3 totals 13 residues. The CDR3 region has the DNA TGTGCCAGCAGTTTAAGACGTTCGGAGACCCAGTACTTC. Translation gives CASSLRRSETQYF.

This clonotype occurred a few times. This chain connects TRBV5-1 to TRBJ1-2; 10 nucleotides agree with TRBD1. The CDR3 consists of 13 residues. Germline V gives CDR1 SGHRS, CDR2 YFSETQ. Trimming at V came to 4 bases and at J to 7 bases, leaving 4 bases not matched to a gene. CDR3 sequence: CASSDGTGAGYTF. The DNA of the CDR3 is TGCGCCAGCAGCGATGGGACAGGGGCTGGCTACACCTTC.

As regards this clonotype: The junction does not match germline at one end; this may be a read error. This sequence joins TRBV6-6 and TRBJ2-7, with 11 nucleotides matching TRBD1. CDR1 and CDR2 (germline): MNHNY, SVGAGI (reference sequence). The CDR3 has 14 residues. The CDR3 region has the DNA TGTGCCGGCAGTCAGGACAGGGGGCTCTACGAGCAGTACTTC. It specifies CAGSQDRGLYEQYF.

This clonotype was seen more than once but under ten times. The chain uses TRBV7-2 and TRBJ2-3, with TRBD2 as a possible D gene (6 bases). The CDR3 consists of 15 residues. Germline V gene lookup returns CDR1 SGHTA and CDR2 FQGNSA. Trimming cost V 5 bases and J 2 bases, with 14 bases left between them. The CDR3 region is CASSPGLPSTDTQYF. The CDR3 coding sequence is TGTGCCAGCAGCCCGGGACTTCCTTCCACAGATACGCAGTATTTT.

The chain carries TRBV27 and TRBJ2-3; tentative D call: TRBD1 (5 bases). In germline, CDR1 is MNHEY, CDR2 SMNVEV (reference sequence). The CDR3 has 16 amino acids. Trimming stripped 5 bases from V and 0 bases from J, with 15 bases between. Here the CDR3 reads CASSPGHRPSTDTQYF. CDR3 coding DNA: TGTGCCAGCAGTCCCGGACACCGCCCTAGCACAGATACGCAGTATTTT.

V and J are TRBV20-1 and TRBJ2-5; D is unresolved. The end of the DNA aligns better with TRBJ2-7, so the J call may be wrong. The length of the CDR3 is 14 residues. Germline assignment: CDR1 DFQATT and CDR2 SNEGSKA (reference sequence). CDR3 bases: TGCAGTGCTAGGTCTGCTGCGCGGAGCTACGAGCAGTACTTC. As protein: CSARSAARSYEQYF.

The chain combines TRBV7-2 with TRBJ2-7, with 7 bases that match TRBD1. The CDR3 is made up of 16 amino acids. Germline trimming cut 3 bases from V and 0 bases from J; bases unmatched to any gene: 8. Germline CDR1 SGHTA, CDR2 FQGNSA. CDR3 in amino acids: CASSLGQLRDSYEQYF. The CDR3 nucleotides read TGTGCCAGCAGCTTGGGACAGCTTAGAGACTCCTACGAGCAGTACTTC.

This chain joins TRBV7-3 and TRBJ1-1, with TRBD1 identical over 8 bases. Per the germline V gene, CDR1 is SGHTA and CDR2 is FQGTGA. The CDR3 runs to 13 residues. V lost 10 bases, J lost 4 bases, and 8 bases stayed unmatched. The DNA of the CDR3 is TGTGCCATACTTGGACAGGGCGGCACTGAAGCTTTCTTT. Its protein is CAILGQGGTEAFF. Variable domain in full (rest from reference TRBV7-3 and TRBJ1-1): GAGVSQTPSNKVTEKGKYVELRCDPISGHTALYWYRQSLGQGPEFLIYFQGTGAADDSGLPNDRFFAVRPEGSVSTLKIQRTERGDSAVYLCAILGQGGTEAFFGQGTRLTVV.

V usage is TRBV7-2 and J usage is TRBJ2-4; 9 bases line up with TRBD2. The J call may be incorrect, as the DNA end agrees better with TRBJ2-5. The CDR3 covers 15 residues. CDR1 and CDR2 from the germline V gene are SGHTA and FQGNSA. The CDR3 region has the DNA TGTGCCAGCAGCCGGCAACGAGCGGGGGGAGAGACCCAGTACTTC. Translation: CASSRQRAGGETQYF.

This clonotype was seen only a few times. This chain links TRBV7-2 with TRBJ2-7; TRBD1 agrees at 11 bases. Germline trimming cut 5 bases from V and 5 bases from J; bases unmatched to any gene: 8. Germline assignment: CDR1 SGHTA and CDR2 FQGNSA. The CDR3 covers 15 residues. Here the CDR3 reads CASSRGQGASNEQYF. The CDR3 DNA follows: TGTGCCAGCAGCCGTGGACAGGGGGCGTCGAACGAGCAGTACTTC.

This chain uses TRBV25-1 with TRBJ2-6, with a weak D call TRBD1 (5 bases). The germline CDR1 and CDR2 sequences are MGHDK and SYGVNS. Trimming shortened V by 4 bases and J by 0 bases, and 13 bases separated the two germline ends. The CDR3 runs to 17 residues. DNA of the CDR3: TGTGCCAGCAGTGGACAGCGATCCCCCTCTGGGGCCAACGTCCTGACTTTC. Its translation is CASSGQRSPSGANVLTF.

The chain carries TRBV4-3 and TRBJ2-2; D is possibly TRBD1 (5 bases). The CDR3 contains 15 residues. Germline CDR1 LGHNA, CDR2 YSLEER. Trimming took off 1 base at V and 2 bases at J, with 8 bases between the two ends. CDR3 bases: TGCGCCAGCAGCCAAGTACAGGCCAACACCGGGGAGCTGTTTTTT. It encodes CASSQVQANTGELFF.

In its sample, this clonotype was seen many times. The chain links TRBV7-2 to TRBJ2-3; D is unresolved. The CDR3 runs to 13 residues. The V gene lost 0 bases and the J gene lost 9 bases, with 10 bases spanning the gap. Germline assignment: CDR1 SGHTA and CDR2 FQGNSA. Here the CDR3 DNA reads TGTGCCAGCAGCTTAGCGAGGACCCCGACGCAGTATTTT. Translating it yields CASSLARTPTQYF.